Each of the 26 T cell receptor beta chains below was sequenced from the same sample in a study of T cells in Graves' hyperthyroidism and ophthalmopathy. The investigators amplified TCR beta CDR3 regions from RNA transcripts. TCR CDR3 regions were first amplified by RT-PCR with HTBI primers. TCRdb re-analysed the multiplex PCR reads in MiXCR, keeping a single row per CDR3 protein. The data show about 570,000 distinct CDR3 sequences, under 60% seen once. The sequencing sample was made of peripheral blood or thyroid tissue (not recorded which). The receptors stem from an adult woman with Graves' disease, either hyperthyroidism or ophthalmopathy (not recorded which).

The V gene is TRBV7-3, the J gene TRBJ2-5; possibly TRBD2 for D (6 bases). The CDR3 has 16 amino acids. V shed 3 bases and J shed 2 bases, with 16 bases lying between them. Germline V gene sequence: CDR1 SGHTA, CDR2 FQGTGA. The CDR3 region has the DNA TGTGCCAGCAGCTTTTCTGGGAGGACGAAACAAGAGACCCAGTACTTC. This translates into CASSFSGRTKQETQYF.

This clonotype was detected only a few times. CDR3 nucleotides: TGTGCCAGCAGCGTGGACGTCAATCAGCCCCAGCATTTT. Its protein is CASSVDVNQPQHF. The genes are TRBV7-2 and TRBJ1-5; D call uncertain. The CDR3 runs to 13 residues. Germline CDR1 is SGHTA and CDR2 is FQGNSA. V shed 5 bases and J shed 3 bases, with 8 bases lying between them.

This clonotype was detected many times. CDR3 DNA: TGCGCCAGCAGCTCCGCCACAGGGAGGTCGAGGGAGACCCAGTACTTC. Its translation is CASSSATGRSRETQYF. This chain connects TRBV5-1 to TRBJ2-5; D is perhaps TRBD1 or TRBD2 (6 bases each). From germline, CDR1 is SGHRS and CDR2 YFSETQ. V was trimmed by 3 bases and J by 5 bases, leaving 20 bases between them. This CDR3 is built from 16 residues. Looking up the rest from reference TRBV5-1 and TRBJ2-5 gives the full variable domain: KAGVTQTPRYLIKTRGQQVTLSCSPISGHRSVSWYQQTPGQGLQFLFEYFSETQRNKGNFPGRFSGRQFSNSRSEMNVSTLELGDSALYLCASSSATGRSRETQYFGPGTRLLVL.

At least ten counts were recorded for this clonotype. One end of the junction is discordant with germline, which a read error may explain. The chain uses TRBV4-2 and TRBJ2-7; possibly TRBD1 for D (5 bases). Germline CDR1 and CDR2: LGHNA and YNFKEQ. This CDR3 spans 14 amino acids. The CDR3 spells CASSQEGVGALPAF. The CDR3 bases are TGTGCCAGCAGCCAAGAAGGGGTTGGGGCCCTTCCAGCATTC.

The rearrangement joins TRBV30 to TRBJ2-7; tentatively, D is TRBD1 (5 bases). Trimming pared 2 bases from V and 5 bases from J, leaving 13 bases between. The CDR3 extends over 13 amino acids. Germline values: CDR1 GTSNPN, CDR2 SVGIG (reference sequence). The DNA for the CDR3 is TGTGCCTGGAGTCTGGGGCAGGCAGACGAGCAGTACTTC. This translates into CAWSLGQADEQYF.

This clonotype was observed many times. The chain couples TRBV20-1 to TRBJ1-1, with unresolved D. The CDR3 extends over 10 amino acids. Between the trimmed V and J ends, which lost 2 bases and 11 bases, there was a span of 9 bases. Germline CDR1 is DFQATT and CDR2 is SNEGSKA (reference sequence). The CDR3 loop is CSARLGLAFF. The CDR3 nucleotides read TGCAGTGCTAGATTGGGGTTGGCTTTCTTT.

This clonotype showed up many times. CDR3 residues: CASSVPPHWGYTF. The CDR3 nucleotides read TGTGCCAGTAGTGTTCCTCCTCATTGGGGCTACACCTTC. The chain carries TRBV19 and TRBJ1-2; D is uncertain. With 5 bases removed from V and 8 bases from J, the gap between germline ends came to 15 bases. The germline V gene has CDR1 LNHDA and CDR2 SQIVND (reference sequence). This CDR3 has 13 residues. Based on the CDR3 plus reference TRBV19 and TRBJ1-2, the full variable domain is DGGITQSPKYLFRKEGQNVTLSCEQNLNHDAMYWYRQDPGQGLRLIYYSQIVNDFQKGDIAEGYSVSREKKESFPLTVTSAQKNPTAFYLCASSVPPHWGYTFGSGTRLTVV.

This clonotype was counted ten times or more. This sequence joins TRBV4-2 and TRBJ1-5; D call uncertain. The CDR3 contains 15 residues. The V end was cut by 0 bases, the J end by 2 bases, with 8 bases between. Per germline, CDR1 LGHNA and CDR2 YNFKEQ. The chain's CDR3 is CASSQDTEGNQPQHF. CDR3 DNA sequence: TGTGCCAGCAGCCAAGATACAGAGGGCAATCAGCCCCAGCATTTT.

Turning to this clonotype: A much more abundant neighbour one base away suggests this may be a read error. The rearrangement joins TRBV6-1 to TRBJ2-2, with 9 bases that match TRBD1. Germline V gives CDR1 MNHNS, CDR2 SASEGT. The CDR3 is made up of 14 amino acids. V lost 7 bases and J lost 8; bases outside the gene matches: 8. The CDR3 protein is CASIERDRVGELFF. CDR3 bases: TGTGCCAGCATTGAGAGGGACAGGGTAGGGGAGCTGTTTTTT.

This clonotype was detected many times. The chain combines TRBV7-9 with TRBJ1-1, with D unclear. V shed 5 bases and J shed 0 bases, with 10 bases lying between them. This CDR3 contains 14 residues. Germline values: CDR1 SEHNR, CDR2 FQNEAQ (reference sequence). The CDR3: CASSREMVNTEAFF. The CDR3 DNA follows: TGTGCCAGCAGCCGGGAAATGGTGAACACTGAAGCTTTCTTT.

The chain recombines TRBV2 with TRBJ2-5; no definite D call. Trimming pared 8 bases from V and 4 bases from J, leaving 11 bases between. The CDR3 extends over 12 amino acids. Germline CDR1 is SNHLY and CDR2 is FYNNEI. The CDR3 loop reads CASADYRETQYF. The CDR3 bases are TGTGCCAGCGCGGATTATAGAGAGACCCAGTACTTC.

The V call is TRBV5-5, the J call TRBJ1-1; unclear D gene. V lost 4 bases and J 5 bases, leaving 15 bases between the germline ends. This CDR3 is built from 14 residues. Per germline, CDR1 SGHKS and CDR2 YYEKEE (reference sequence). The CDR3 DNA follows: TGTGCCAGCAGCAACCCCTTCGGTACTACTGAAGCTTTCTTT. Translated: CASSNPFGTTEAFF.

This clonotype has just a few counts. The chain uses TRBV7-2 and TRBJ1-1; D call uncertain. The CDR3 is made up of 16 amino acids. Looked up from germline, CDR1 is SGHTA and CDR2 is FQGNSA. Trimming took off 0 bases at V and 2 bases at J, with 13 bases between the two ends. CDR3 amino acids: CASSLAIGVFNTEAFF. The DNA for the CDR3 is TGTGCCAGCAGCTTAGCTATCGGGGTCTTCAACACTGAAGCTTTCTTT.

This clonotype is a singleton in its sample. The genes are TRBV10-3 and TRBJ1-2; possible D gene TRBD1, 5 bases. This CDR3 has 14 residues. CDR1 and CDR2 (germline): ENHRY, SYGVKD. Trimming stripped 6 bases from V and 6 bases from J, with 17 bases between. CDR3 DNA sequence: TGTGCCATCAGGGCGGGACGGCGGTTAGATGGCTACACCTTC. It translates to CAIRAGRRLDGYTF.

Many counts were recorded for this clonotype. The V call is TRBV7-2, the J call TRBJ1-6; D is perhaps TRBD1 (5 bases). The CDR3 runs 15 residues. CDR1 and CDR2 (germline): SGHTA, FQGNSA. V lost 5 bases, J lost 9 bases, and 17 bases lay in between. The CDR3 spells CASSPPGFQGSPLHF. The CDR3 nucleotides read TGTGCCAGCAGCCCCCCAGGGTTTCAAGGTTCACCCCTCCACTTT.

The V and J genes are TRBV29-1 and TRBJ2-7, with D possibly TRBD2 on 7 matching bases. The CDR3 is 14 amino acids. Trimming cost V 4 bases and J 3 bases, with 16 bases left between them. CDR1 SQVTM and CDR2 ANQGSEA come from the germline V gene. CDR3 loop: CSVALGGVSYEQYF. The CDR3 DNA reads as TGCAGCGTTGCTTTAGGGGGGGTAAGCTACGAGCAGTACTTC.

The chain combines TRBV20-1 with TRBJ1-4, with D perhaps TRBD1 (6 bases). Germline V gives CDR1 DFQATT, CDR2 SNEGSKA (reference sequence). Trimming stripped 6 bases from V and 0 bases from J, with 17 bases between. The CDR3 contains 16 residues. The CDR3 reads CSADRRSFATNEKLFF. DNA of the CDR3: TGCAGTGCCGACAGGAGGTCCTTTGCAACTAATGAAAAACTGTTTTTT.

Points on this clonotype: Germline is not matched at one junction end, which may reflect a read error. This sequence joins TRBV25-1 and TRBJ1-1, with 10 nucleotides matching TRBD1. Germline V gives CDR1 MGHDK, CDR2 SYGVNS. The CDR3 extends over 15 amino acids. The DNA of the CDR3 is TGTGCCTGCAGTGCCTCGGGACAGGGGCGGACTGAAGCTTTCTTT. Translated, it gives CACSASGQGRTEAFF.

In its sample, this clonotype was seen a few times. The chain joins TRBV27 to TRBJ2-2; TRBD1 is a possible D gene (6 bases). The CDR3 spans 14 residues. The V gene lost 5 bases and the J gene lost 6 bases, with 13 bases spanning the gap. CDR1 and CDR2 (germline): MNHEY, SMNVEV (reference sequence). The CDR3 DNA follows: TGTGCCAGCAGTATCTACACAGGGTCCGGGGAGCTGTTTTTT. Residues: CASSIYTGSGELFF.

V gene TRBV6-6 combines with J gene TRBJ1-2; D is undetermined. The germline V gene has CDR1 MNHNY and CDR2 SVGAGI (reference sequence). The CDR3 runs 11 residues. V was clipped by 2 bases and J by 8 bases, with 6 bases between them. CDR3 protein: CASSYDVGYTF. In DNA form, the CDR3 reads TGTGCCAGCAGTTACGATGTCGGCTACACCTTC.

This clonotype was picked up a small number of times. This chain joins TRBV29-1 and TRBJ2-7; D gene ambiguous. V was shortened by 6 bases and J by 3 bases, with 12 bases between the two germline ends. The CDR3 loop spans 12 amino acids. Germline loops: CDR1 SQVTM, CDR2 ANQGSEA. The CDR3 DNA is TGCAGCGTGGCCCTTGGGGTCTACGAGCAGTACTTC. Translated: CSVALGVYEQYF.

This clonotype appeared many times. The rearrangement uses TRBV4-1 and TRBJ1-1, with TRBD1 matching 10 bases. The V segment lost 0 bases and the J segment 3 bases; nucleotides outside the gene matches: 4. The CDR3 is made up of 16 amino acids. The germline V gene encodes CDR1 MGHRA and CDR2 YSYEKL. The CDR3 DNA is TGCGCCAGCAGCCAAGATCGGGGGACAGGGGACACTGAAGCTTTCTTT. Its protein is CASSQDRGTGDTEAFF.

In this sample, this clonotype turned up a few times. The gene calls are TRBV10-3 and TRBJ2-7; 10 bases line up with TRBD2. After removal of 5 bases from V and 3 bases from J, the junction contained 7 bases not matched to a gene. The CDR3 sequence is 15 residues long. Germline loops: CDR1 ENHRY, CDR2 SYGVKD. DNA for the CDR3: TGTGCCATCAGTCCCACTAGCGGGAAGGTCTACGAGCAGTACTTC. Protein product: CAISPTSGKVYEQYF.

This clonotype was detected many times. The CDR3 nucleotides are TGCAGCGTTGAAGTTTTCCGCAGTGCCTATGGCTACACCTTC. It yields the protein CSVEVFRSAYGYTF. This chain links TRBV29-1 with TRBJ1-2; the D is unclear. Deletions cut 1 base from V and 4 bases from J, with 13 bases between. The CDR3 sequence is 14 residues long. The germline CDR1 and CDR2 sequences are SQVTM and ANQGSEA.

This clonotype has ten or more counts. An end of the junction differs from the germline gene, which may be a read error. This chain joins TRBV7-3 and TRBJ1-2; 10 bases are shared with TRBD1. Looked up from germline, CDR1 is SGHTA and CDR2 is FQGTGA. The CDR3 runs to 15 residues. CDR3 nucleotides: TGTACCAGCAGCCCCGGGACAGGGGATTTCAGGGGCTACACCTTC. Protein product: CTSSPGTGDFRGYTF. Combining the CDR3 with reference TRBV7-3 and TRBJ1-2 gives the whole variable domain GAGVSQTPSNKVTEKGKYVELRCDPISGHTALYWYRQSLGQGPEFLIYFQGTGAADDSGLPNDRFFAVRPEGSVSTLKIQRTERGDSAVYLCTSSPGTGDFRGYTFGSGTRLTVV.

The J gene is TRBJ2-7, the V gene TRBV14, with TRBD1 identical over 10 bases. The trim removed 2 bases at V and 0 bases at J, leaving 7 bases unmatched. The germline V gene has CDR1 SGHDN and CDR2 FVKESK. The CDR3 totals 17 residues. CDR3 protein: CASSQNPGQGLSYEQYF. For the CDR3, the DNA is TGTGCCAGCAGCCAAAATCCGGGACAGGGGCTCTCCTACGAGCAGTACTTC.